Below are 6 T cell receptor beta chains sequenced from a single sample in a study of response to subunit inactivated influenza vaccine. In TCRdb, the RT-PCR reads were re-called with MiXCR into one record per CDR3 protein. Among around 480,000 distinct CDR3 sequences, approximately 15% were seen once, and the ten largest hold 3% to 3.5%. Sequenced material: CD4+ T cells sorted from PBMCs, taken less than 30 months after vaccination. Receptors originate from a man between 50 and 69 years old who received an inactivated influenza vaccine.

This clonotype appeared many times. The rearrangement joins TRBV11-2 to TRBJ1-2; D unclear. Germline CDR1 SGHAT, CDR2 FQNNGV. The CDR3 sequence is 15 residues long. Trimming took 0 bases from V and 4 from J, leaving 12 bases between them. The CDR3 loop is CASSLDTGRGYGYTF. CDR3 DNA: TGTGCCAGCAGCTTAGATACCGGCCGGGGCTATGGCTACACCTTC.

This sequence joins TRBV11-1 and TRBJ2-2, with 8 bases matching TRBD1. V lost 6 bases and J lost 0; bases outside the gene matches: 6. The CDR3 contains 16 residues. Germline values: CDR1 SGHAT, CDR2 FQDESV (reference sequence). Written as DNA, the CDR3 is TGTGCCAGCAGTCAGGGGGCCTTTTCGAACACCGGGGAGCTGTTTTTT. Its protein is CASSQGAFSNTGELFF. Variable domain in full (rest from reference TRBV11-1 and TRBJ2-2): EAEVAQSPRYKITEKSQAVAFWCDPISGHATLYWYRQILGQGPELLVQFQDESVVDDSQLPKDRFSAERLKGVDSTLKIQPAELGDSAMYLCASSQGAFSNTGELFFGEGSRLTVL.

This clonotype came up many times. The J gene is TRBJ2-1, the V gene TRBV4-3, with 7 nucleotides matching TRBD1. The germline CDR1 and CDR2 sequences are LGHNA and YSLEER. The length of the CDR3 is 17 residues. Trimming at V came to 1 base and at J to 12 bases, leaving 18 bases not matched to a gene. CDR3 loop: CASSQGFTGAQGSGQFF. For the CDR3, the DNA is TGCGCCAGCAGCCAAGGGTTTACAGGGGCGCAAGGATCGGGGCAGTTCTTC.

This clonotype was found a few times. The rearrangement joins TRBV10-3 to TRBJ2-5, with D possibly TRBD1 on 6 matching bases. The CDR3 has 13 amino acids. Trimming removed 9 bases at V and 1 base at J, with 12 bases between. Germline CDR1 ENHRY, CDR2 SYGVKD. In DNA, the CDR3 is TGTGCCATAAAAGAGGGGGTCCAAGAGACCCAGTACTTC. This sequence encodes CAIKEGVQETQYF.

This clonotype turned up a few times. The CDR3 sequence is CASSLARGSGSTDTQYF. The CDR3 region has the DNA TGTGCCAGCAGCTTGGCGAGGGGTAGCGGAAGCACAGATACGCAGTATTTT. The chain recombines TRBV7-2 with TRBJ2-3; D perhaps matches TRBD2 (6 bases). The CDR3 sequence is 17 residues long. V was trimmed by 3 bases and J by 0 bases, leaving 16 bases between them. The germline V gene encodes CDR1 SGHTA and CDR2 FQGNSA.

The V and J genes are TRBV12-3 or TRBV12-4 and TRBJ2-1; TRBD2 matches 13 bases. This CDR3 has 16 amino acids. V lost 6 bases to trimming and J lost 6 bases; unmatched junction nucleotides: 8. The CDR3 bases are TGTGCCAGCAGAGGACCGGGACTAGCGGGGTCCAATGAGCAGTTCTTC. This codes for CASRGPGLAGSNEQFF.